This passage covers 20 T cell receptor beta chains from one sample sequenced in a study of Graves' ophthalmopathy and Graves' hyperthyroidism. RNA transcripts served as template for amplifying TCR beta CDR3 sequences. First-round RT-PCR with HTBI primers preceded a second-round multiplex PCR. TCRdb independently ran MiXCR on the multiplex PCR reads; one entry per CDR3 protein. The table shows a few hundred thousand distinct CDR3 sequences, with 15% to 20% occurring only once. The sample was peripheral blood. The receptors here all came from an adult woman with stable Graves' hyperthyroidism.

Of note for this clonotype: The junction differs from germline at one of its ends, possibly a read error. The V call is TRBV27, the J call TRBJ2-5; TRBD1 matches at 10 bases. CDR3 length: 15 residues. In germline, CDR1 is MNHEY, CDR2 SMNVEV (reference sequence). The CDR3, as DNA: TGTGCCAGCAGGTCCGGGACAGGGGCCAGGGAGACCAAGTACTTC. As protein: CASRSGTGARETKYF.

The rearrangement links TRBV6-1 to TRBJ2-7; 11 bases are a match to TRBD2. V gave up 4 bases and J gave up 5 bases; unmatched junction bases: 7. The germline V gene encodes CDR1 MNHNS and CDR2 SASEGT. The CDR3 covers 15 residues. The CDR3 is CASSALAGDVHEQYF. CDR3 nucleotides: TGTGCCAGCAGTGCACTAGCGGGAGACGTCCACGAGCAGTACTTC.

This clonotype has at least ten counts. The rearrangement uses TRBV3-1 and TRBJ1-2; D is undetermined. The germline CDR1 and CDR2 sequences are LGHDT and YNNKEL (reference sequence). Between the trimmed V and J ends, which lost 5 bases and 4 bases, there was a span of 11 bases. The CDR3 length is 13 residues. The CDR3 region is CASSFSAIYGYTF. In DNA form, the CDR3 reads TGTGCCAGCAGCTTCAGTGCAATCTATGGCTACACCTTC.

DNA of the CDR3: TGTGCCAGCAGTTCAACAGGGGAGACCGGGGAGCTGTTTTTT. This gives the protein CASSSTGETGELFF. The chain couples TRBV12-3 or TRBV12-4 to TRBJ2-2; 7 nucleotides align to TRBD1. V shed 4 bases and J 5 bases; nucleotides not matched to a gene: 4. This CDR3 has 14 residues.

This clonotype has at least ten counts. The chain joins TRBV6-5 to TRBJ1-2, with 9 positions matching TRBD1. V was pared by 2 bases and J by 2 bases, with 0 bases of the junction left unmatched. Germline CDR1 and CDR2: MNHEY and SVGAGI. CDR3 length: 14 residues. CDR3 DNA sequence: TGTGCCAGCAGTTACGACAGGGGGAACTATGGCTACACCTTC. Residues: CASSYDRGNYGYTF.

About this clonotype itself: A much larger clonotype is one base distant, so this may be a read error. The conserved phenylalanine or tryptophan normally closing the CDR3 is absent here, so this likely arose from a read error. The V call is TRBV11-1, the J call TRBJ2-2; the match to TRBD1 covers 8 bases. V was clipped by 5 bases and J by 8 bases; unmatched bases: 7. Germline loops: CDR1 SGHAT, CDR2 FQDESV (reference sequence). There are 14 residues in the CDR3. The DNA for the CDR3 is TGTGCCAGCAGCGGTCTGACAGGGGTAGGGGAGCTGTTTTTG. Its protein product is CASSGLTGVGELFL.

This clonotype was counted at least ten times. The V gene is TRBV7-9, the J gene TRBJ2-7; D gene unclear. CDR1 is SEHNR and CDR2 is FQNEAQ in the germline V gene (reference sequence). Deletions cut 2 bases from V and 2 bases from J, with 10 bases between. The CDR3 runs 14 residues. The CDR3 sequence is CASSLPGTTYEQYF. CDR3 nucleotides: TGTGCCAGCAGCTTACCCGGCACTACCTACGAGCAGTACTTC.

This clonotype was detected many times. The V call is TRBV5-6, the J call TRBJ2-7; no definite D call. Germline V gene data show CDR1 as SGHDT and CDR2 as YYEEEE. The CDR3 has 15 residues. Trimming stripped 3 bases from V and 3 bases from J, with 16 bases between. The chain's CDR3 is CASSSGLPWDYEQYF. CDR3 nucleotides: TGTGCCAGCAGCTCCGGTCTTCCCTGGGACTACGAGCAGTACTTC.

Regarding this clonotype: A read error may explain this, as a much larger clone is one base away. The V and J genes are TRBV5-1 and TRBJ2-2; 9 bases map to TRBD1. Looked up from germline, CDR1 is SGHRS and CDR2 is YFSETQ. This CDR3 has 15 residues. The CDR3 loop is CASSLGTGVTGELLF. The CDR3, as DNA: TGCGCCAGCAGCTTGGGGACAGGGGTCACCGGGGAGCTGTTGTTT.

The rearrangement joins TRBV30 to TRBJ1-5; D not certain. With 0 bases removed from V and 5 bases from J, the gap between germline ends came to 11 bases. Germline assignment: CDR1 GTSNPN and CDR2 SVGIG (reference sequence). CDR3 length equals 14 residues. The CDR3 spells CAWSVGTLDQPQHF. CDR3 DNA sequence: TGTGCCTGGAGTGTTGGCACCTTGGATCAGCCCCAGCATTTT.

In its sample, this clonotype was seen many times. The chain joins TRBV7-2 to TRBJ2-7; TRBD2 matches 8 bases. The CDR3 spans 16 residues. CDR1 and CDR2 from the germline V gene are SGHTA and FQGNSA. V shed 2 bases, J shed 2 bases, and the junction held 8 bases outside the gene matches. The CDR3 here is CASSLSGLADAYEQYF. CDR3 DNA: TGTGCCAGCAGCTTATCAGGACTAGCCGATGCCTACGAGCAGTACTTC.

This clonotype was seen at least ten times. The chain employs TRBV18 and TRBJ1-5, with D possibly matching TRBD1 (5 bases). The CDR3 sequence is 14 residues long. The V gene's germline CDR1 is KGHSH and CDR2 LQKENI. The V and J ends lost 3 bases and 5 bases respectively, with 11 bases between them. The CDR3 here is CASSPDSSYQPQHF. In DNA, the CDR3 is TGTGCCAGCTCACCTGACAGTAGTTATCAGCCCCAGCATTTT.

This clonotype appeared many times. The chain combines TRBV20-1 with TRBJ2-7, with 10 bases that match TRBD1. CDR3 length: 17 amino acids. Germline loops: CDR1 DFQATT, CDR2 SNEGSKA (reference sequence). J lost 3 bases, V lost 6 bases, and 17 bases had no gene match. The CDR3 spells CSARTDGRTGGIYEQYF. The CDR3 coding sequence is TGCAGTGCGAGGACCGATGGACGGACAGGGGGTATCTACGAGCAGTACTTC.

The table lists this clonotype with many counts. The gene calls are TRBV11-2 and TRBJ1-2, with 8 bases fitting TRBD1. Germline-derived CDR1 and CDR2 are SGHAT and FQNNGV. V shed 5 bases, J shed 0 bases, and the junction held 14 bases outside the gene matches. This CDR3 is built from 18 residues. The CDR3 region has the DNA TGTGCCAGCAGCCCAATCCCCAGGGACAGGTTAACTAACTATGGCTACACCTTC. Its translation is CASSPIPRDRLTNYGYTF. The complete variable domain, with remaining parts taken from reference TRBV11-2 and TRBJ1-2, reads EAGVAQSPRYKIIEKRQSVAFWCNPISGHATLYWYQQILGQGPKLLIQFQNNGVVDDSQLPKDRFSAERLKGVDSTLKIQPAKLEDSAVYLCASSPIPRDRLTNYGYTFGSGTRLTVV.

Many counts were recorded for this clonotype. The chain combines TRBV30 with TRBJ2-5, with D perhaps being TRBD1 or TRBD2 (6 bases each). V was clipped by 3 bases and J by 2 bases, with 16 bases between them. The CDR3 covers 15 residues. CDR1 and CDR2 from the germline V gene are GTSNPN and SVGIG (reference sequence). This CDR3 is CAWRLAGGRQETQYF. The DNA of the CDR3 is TGTGCCTGGAGATTGGCCGGGGGCAGGCAAGAGACCCAGTACTTC.

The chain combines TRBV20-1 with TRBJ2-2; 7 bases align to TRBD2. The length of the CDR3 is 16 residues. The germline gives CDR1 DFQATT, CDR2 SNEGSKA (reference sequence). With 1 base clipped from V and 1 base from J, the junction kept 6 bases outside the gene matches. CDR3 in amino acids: CSARVRSGGNTGELFF. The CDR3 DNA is TGCAGTGCTAGAGTGAGGTCGGGGGGGAACACCGGGGAGCTGTTTTTT.

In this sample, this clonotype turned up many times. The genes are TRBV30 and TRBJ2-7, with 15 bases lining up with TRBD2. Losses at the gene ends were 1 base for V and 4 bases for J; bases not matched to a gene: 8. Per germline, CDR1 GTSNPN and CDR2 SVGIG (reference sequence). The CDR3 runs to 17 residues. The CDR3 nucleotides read TGTGCCTGGAGTGATCTGGGGACTAGCGGGAGGCAATACGAGCAGTACTTC. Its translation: CAWSDLGTSGRQYEQYF. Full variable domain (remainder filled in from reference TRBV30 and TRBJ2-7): SQTIHQWPATLVQPVGSPLSLECTVEGTSNPNLYWYRQAAGRGLQLLFYSVGIGQISSEVPQNLSASRPQDRQFILSSKKLLLSDSGFYLCAWSDLGTSGRQYEQYFGPGTRLTVT.

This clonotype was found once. CDR3 in DNA: TGTGCCAGCAGTCCGGACAGGGGGAACTATGGCTACACCTTC. It translates to CASSPDRGNYGYTF. The rearrangement joins TRBV6-1 to TRBJ1-2, with TRBD1 matching 10 bases. V lost 5 bases, J lost 2 bases, and 2 bases stayed unmatched. Germline CDR1 and CDR2: MNHNS and SASEGT. The CDR3 totals 14 residues.

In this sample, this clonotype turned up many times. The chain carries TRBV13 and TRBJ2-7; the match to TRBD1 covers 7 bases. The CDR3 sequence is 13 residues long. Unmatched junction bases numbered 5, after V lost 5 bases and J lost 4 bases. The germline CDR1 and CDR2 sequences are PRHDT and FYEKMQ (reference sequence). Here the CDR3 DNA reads TGTGCCAGCAGCGACAGGGACCTATACGAGCAGTACTTC. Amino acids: CASSDRDLYEQYF.

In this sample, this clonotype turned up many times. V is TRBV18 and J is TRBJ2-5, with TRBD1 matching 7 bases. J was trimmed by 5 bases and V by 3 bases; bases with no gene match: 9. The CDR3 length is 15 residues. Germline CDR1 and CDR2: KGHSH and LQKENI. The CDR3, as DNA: TGTGCCAGCTCACCTCGACAGGGAAGTCGTGAGACCCAGTACTTC. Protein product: CASSPRQGSRETQYF.